This TCR beta chain was documented in a study of blood T cell repertoires in COVID-19. At the level of the study: COVID-19 samples collected from the United States, Italy and Spain covered acute and convalescent phases. The analysed material was cDNA or gDNA that came from T cells, B-cell-depleted T cells, or PBMCs.

V lost 3 bases and J lost 0, with 15 bases in between. Germline CDR1 reads MNHNS; CDR2 reads SASEGT. The CDR3 runs to 17 residues. Data came from immunoSEQ multiplex PCR; TCRdb stores just in-frame clones and leaves some out. The sample yields roughly 170,000 clones, approximately 82% seen once. The TCR comes from a woman aged 50 to 60 who had recovered from COVID-19. The rearrangement uses TRBV6-1 and TRBJ2-1; no reliable D call. Material for sequencing was PBMCs or T cells enriched from blood (not recorded which). CDR3 loop: CASSDSSPVHSYNEQFF. CDR3 DNA sequence: TGTGCCAGCAGTGATAGTTCCCCCGTTCACTCCTACAATGAGCAGTTCTTC.